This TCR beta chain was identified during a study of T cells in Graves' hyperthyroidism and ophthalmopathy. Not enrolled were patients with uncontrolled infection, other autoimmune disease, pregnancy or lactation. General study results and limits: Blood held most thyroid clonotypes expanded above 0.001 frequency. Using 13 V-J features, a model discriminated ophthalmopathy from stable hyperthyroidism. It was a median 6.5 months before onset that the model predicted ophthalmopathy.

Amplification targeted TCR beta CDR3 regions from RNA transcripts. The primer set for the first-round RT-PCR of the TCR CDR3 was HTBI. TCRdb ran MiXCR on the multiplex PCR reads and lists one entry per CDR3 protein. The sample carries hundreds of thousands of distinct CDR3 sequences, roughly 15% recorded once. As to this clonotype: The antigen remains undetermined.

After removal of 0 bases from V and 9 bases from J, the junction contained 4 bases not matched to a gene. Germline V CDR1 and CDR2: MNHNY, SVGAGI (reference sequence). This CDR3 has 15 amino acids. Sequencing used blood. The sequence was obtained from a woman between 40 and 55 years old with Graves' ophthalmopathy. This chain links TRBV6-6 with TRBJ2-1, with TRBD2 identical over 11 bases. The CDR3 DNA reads TGTGCCAGCAGTTACTCGCGACTAGCGGGAATTGAGCAGTTCTTC. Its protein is CASSYSRLAGIEQFF.